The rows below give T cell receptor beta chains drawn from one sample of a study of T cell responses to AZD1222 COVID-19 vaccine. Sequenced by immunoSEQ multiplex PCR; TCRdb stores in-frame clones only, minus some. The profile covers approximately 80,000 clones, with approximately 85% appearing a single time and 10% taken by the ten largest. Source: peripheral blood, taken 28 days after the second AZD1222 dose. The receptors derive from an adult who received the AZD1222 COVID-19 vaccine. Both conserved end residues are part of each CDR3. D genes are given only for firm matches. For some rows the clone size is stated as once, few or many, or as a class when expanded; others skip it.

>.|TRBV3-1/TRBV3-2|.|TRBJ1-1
TGTGTCAGCAGCCAAGCTATAACCCGACCTGAAGCTTTCTTT
CVSSQAITRPEAFF
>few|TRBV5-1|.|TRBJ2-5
TGCGCCAGCAGCTTGGAGGGGGGTTGGGAGACCCAGTACTTC
CASSLEGGWETQYF
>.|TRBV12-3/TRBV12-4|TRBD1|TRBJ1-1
TGTGCCAGCGGACAGGGAAGGTCCACTGAAGCTTTCTTT
CASGQGRSTEAFF
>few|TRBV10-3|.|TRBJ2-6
TGTGCCATCAGTGAGATGCGAGGGGCCTCTGGGGCCAACGTCCTGACTTTC
CAISEMRGASGANVLTF
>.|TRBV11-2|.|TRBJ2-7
TGTGCCAGCAGCCCTAACTACGAGCAGTACTTC
CASSPNYEQYF
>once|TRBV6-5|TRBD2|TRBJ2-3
TGTGCCAGCAGTTGGACTAGCGGTAATACGCAGTATTTT
CASSWTSGNTQYF
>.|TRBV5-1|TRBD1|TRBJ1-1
TGCGCCAGCAGCTTCAGGGGGGCTAGAACTGAAGCTTTCTTT
CASSFRGARTEAFF
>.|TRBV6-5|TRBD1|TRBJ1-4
TGTGCCAGCAGTTACTCCCAGGGGGCGCCGACTGAAAAACTGTTTTTT
CASSYSQGAPTEKLFF
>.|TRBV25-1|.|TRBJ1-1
TGTGCCAGCAGTGACCCCCAGGGGTTGAACACTGAAGCTTTCTTT
CASSDPQGLNTEAFF
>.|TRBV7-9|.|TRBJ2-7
TGTGCCAGCAGCAACACATTACAGGGAGGAGACGAGCAGTACTTC
CASSNTLQGGDEQYF
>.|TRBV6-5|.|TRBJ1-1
TGTGCCAGCCACCTCGGGGGGTTTCAGAACACTGAAGCTTTCTTT
CASHLGGFQNTEAFF
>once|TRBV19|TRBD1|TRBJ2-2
TGTGCCAGTAGTATCGGTCCAGGGGGTGCCGGGGAGCTGTTTTTT
CASSIGPGGAGELFF
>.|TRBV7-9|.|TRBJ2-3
TGTGCCAGCAGCTTAGTTTTCGGGGCCGCAGATACGCAGTATTTT
CASSLVFGAADTQYF
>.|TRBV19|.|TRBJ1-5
TGTGCCAGTAGGGGTACAAGCAGGGGAATCCTTCAGCCCCAGCATTTT
CASRGTSRGILQPQHF
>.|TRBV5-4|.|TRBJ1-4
TGTGCCAGCAGCTTGGATAGAGAAAAACTGTTTTTT
CASSLDREKLFF